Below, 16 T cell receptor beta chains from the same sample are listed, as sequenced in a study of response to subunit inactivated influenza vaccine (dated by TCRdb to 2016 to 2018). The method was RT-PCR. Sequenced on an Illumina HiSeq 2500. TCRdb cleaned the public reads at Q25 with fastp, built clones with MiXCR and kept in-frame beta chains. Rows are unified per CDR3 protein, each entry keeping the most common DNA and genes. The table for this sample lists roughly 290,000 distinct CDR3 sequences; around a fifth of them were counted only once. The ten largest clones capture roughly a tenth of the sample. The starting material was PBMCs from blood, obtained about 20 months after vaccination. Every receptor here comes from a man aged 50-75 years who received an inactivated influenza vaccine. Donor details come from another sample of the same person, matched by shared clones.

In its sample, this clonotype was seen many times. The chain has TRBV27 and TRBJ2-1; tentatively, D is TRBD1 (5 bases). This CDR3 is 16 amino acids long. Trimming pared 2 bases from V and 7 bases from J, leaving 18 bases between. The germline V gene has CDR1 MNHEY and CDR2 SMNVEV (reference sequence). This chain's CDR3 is CASSLTAVGLANEQFF. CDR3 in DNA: TGTGCCAGCAGTTTAACGGCCGTGGGGCTCGCGAATGAGCAGTTCTTC.

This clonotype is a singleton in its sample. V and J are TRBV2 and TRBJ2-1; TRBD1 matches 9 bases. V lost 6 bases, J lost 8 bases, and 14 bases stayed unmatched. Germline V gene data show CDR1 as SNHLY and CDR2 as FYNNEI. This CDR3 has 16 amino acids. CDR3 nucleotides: TGTGCCAGCAGCAAAGGACAGGGGAGAGCGGTGGATGAGCAGTTCTTC. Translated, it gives CASSKGQGRAVDEQFF.

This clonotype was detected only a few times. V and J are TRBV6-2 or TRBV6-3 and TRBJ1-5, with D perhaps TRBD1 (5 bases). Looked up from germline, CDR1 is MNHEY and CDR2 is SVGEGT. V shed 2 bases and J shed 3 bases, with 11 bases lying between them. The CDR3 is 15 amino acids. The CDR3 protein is CASSYGQGNNQPQHF. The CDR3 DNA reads TGTGCCAGCAGTTACGGGCAGGGCAACAATCAGCCCCAGCATTTT.

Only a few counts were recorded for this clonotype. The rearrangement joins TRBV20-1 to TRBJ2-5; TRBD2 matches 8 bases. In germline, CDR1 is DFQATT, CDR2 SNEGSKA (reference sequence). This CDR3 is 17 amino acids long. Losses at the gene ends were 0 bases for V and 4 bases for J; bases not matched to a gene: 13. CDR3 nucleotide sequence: TGCAGTGCTAGAGATGAGGTAGCGGGACTGCGGCGAGAGACCCAGTACTTC. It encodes CSARDEVAGLRRETQYF.

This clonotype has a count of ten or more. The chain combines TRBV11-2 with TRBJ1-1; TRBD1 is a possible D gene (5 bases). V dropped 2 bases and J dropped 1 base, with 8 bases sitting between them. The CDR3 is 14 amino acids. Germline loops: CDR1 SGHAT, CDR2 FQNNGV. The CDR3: CASSLTQGNTEAFF. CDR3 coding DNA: TGTGCCAGCAGCTTAACTCAGGGGAACACTGAAGCTTTCTTT.

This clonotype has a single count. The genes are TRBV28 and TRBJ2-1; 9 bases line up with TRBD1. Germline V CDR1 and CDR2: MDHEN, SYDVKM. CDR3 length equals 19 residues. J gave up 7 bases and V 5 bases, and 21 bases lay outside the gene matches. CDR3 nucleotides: TGTGCCAGCAGTACCGCCCTATTCGGGACAGGGTACGAGGTTAATGAGCAGTTCTTC. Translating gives CASSTALFGTGYEVNEQFF. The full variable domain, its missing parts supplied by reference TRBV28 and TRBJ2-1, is DVKVTQSSRYLVKRTGEKVFLECVQDMDHENMFWYRQDPGLGLRLIYFSYDVKMKEKGDIPEGYSVSREKKERFSLILESASTNQTSMYLCASSTALFGTGYEVNEQFFGPGTRLTVL.

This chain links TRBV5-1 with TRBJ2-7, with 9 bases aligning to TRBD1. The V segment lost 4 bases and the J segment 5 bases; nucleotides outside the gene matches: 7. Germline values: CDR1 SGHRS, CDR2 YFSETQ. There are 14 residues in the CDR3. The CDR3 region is CASSTGQGVDEQYF. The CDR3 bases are TGCGCCAGCAGCACGGGACAGGGAGTCGACGAGCAGTACTTC.

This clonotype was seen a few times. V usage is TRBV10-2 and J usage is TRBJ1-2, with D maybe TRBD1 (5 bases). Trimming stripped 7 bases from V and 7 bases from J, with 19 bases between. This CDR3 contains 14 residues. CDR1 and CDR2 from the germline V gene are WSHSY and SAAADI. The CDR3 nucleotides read TGCGCCAGCAAAGTCGCGGGGGTTGGGGGTGGCTACACCTTC. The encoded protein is CASKVAGVGGGYTF.

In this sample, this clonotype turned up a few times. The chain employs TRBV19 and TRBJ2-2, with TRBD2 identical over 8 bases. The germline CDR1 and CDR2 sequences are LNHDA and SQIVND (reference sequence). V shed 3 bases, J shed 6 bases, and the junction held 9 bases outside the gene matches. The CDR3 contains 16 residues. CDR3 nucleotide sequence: TGTGCCAGTAGTATCGGGGGGGGCTTTAACCCCGGGGAGCTGTTTTTT. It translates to CASSIGGGFNPGELFF.

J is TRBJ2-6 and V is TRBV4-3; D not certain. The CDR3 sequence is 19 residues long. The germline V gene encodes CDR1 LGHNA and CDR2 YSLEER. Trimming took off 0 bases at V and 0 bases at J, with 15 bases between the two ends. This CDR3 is CASSQENEARPSGANVLTF. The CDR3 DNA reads TGCGCCAGCAGCCAAGAAAATGAGGCGAGACCCTCTGGGGCCAACGTCCTGACTTTC.

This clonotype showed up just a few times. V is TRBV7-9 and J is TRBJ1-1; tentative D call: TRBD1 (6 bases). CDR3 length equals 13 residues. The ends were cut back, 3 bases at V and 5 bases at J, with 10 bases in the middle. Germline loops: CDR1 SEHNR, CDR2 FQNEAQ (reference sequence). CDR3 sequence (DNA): TGTGCCAGCAGCTTCAGGGGCGCGACTGAAGCTTTCTTT. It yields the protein CASSFRGATEAFF.

The CDR3 sequence is CASSPGREANQPQHF. The CDR3 DNA is TGTGCCAGCTCACCAGGCAGGGAGGCGAATCAGCCCCAGCATTTT. The gene calls are TRBV18 and TRBJ1-5, with D maybe TRBD1 (5 bases). Germline CDR1 and CDR2: KGHSH and LQKENI. The V gene lost 2 bases and the J gene lost 4 bases, with 12 bases spanning the gap. This CDR3 region has 15 residues.

This CDR3 reads CSFAGLAELEQFF. DNA of the CDR3: TGCAGCTTCGCGGGACTAGCGGAGCTTGAGCAGTTCTTC. The rearrangement links TRBV29-1 to TRBJ2-1; the match to TRBD2 covers 11 bases. The CDR3 loop spans 13 amino acids. V lost 8 bases and J lost 9; bases outside the gene matches: 9. Looked up from germline, CDR1 is SQVTM and CDR2 is ANQGSEA.

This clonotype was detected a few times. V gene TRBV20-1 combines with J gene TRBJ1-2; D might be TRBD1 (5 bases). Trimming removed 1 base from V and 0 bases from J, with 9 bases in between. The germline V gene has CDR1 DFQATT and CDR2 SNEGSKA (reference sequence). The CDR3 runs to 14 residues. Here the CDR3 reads CSARGWGTNYGYTF. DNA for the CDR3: TGCAGTGCTAGAGGGTGGGGCACTAACTATGGCTACACCTTC.

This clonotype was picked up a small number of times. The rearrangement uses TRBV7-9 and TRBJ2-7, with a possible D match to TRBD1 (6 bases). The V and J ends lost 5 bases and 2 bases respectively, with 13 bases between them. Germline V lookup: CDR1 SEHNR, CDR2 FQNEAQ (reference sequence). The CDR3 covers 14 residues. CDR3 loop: CASSVRDKTYEQYF. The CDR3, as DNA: TGTGCCAGCAGCGTCCGGGACAAAACCTACGAGCAGTACTTC.

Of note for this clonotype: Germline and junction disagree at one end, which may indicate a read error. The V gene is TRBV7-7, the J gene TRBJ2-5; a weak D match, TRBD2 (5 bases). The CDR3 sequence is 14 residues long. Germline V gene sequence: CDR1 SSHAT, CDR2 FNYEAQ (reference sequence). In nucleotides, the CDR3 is TGTGCTAGCAGCTTAGATCTGGCTAGCGAGACCCAGTACTTC. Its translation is CASSLDLASETQYF. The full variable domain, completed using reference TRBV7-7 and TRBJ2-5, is GAGVSQSPRYKVTKRGQDVTLRCDPISSHATLYWYQQALGQGPEFLTYFNYEAQPDKSGLPSDRFSAERPEGSISTLTIQRTEQRDSAMYRCASSLDLASETQYFGPGTRLLVL.